This passage covers 13 T cell receptor beta chains from one sample sequenced in a study of regulatory T cells in long-lasting Graves disease. To make TCR beta libraries, researchers used iRepertoire HTBI primers and Arm-PCR of CDR3 regions. TCRdb re-analysed the multiplex PCR reads in MiXCR, keeping a single row per CDR3 protein. The sample has around 500,000 distinct CDR3 sequences; approximately 13% are singletons. Time point: newly diagnosed GD, antithyroid drugs for less than 3 months. The TCR library was made from RNA extracted from PBMCs. The sample was also reused in another study, on T cells in Graves' hyperthyroidism and ophthalmopathy.

The material sequenced was peripheral blood mononuclear cells (PBMCs), taken at new diagnosis, from a patient treated with antithyroid drugs. Receptor source: a man aged 25-40 years with Graves disease.

This clonotype was seen a few times. The chain carries TRBV27 and TRBJ2-7; D is possibly TRBD1 (6 bases). Germline V gives CDR1 MNHEY, CDR2 SMNVEV (reference sequence). V dropped 6 bases and J dropped 5 bases, with 20 bases sitting between them. The CDR3 loop spans 15 amino acids. CDR3 loop: CASRPGHGGLDEQYF. DNA of the CDR3: TGTGCCAGCAGGCCGGGACACGGAGGCCTTGACGAGCAGTACTTC.

The gene calls are TRBV13 and TRBJ2-7, with D perhaps TRBD2 (5 bases). The CDR3 runs 17 residues. V was cut by 5 bases and J by 1 base, with 21 bases left in between. Looked up from germline, CDR1 is PRHDT and CDR2 is FYEKMQ (reference sequence). CDR3 in amino acids: CASSPRVGRRMSYEQYF. The CDR3 DNA reads as TGTGCCAGCAGCCCCCGGGTCGGGCGGAGGATGTCCTACGAGCAGTACTTC. Supplemented by reference TRBV13 and TRBJ2-7, the full variable domain reads AAGVIQSPRHLIKEKRETATLKCYPIPRHDTVYWYQQGPGQDPQFLISFYEKMQSDKGSIPDRFSAQQFSDYHSELNMSSLELGDSALYFCASSPRVGRRMSYEQYFGPGTRLTVT.

The V call is TRBV30, the J call TRBJ1-4; D remains ambiguous. The CDR3 is 15 residues long. The germline V gene has CDR1 GTSNPN and CDR2 SVGIG (reference sequence). Trimming removed 1 base from V and 11 bases from J, with 20 bases in between. The CDR3 spells CAWSGSSSASAKLFF. The DNA of the CDR3 is TGTGCCTGGAGTGGGTCCTCATCCGCTTCGGCTAAACTGTTTTTT.

This clonotype occurred a few times. The chain recombines TRBV20-1 with TRBJ1-2, with 7 positions matching TRBD1. The trim removed 5 bases at V and 2 bases at J, leaving 11 bases unmatched. Germline CDR1 and CDR2: DFQATT and SNEGSKA (reference sequence). This CDR3 is 15 amino acids long. DNA of the CDR3: TGCAGTGCTTGGGTAGGGGGCGGCGCCAACTATGGCTACACCTTC. The encoded protein is CSAWVGGGANYGYTF.

The sample holds a few counts of this clonotype. The V gene is TRBV5-1, the J gene TRBJ1-1; no definite D call. The germline CDR1 and CDR2 sequences are SGHRS and YFSETQ. The CDR3 spans 13 residues. V lost 2 bases and J lost 4, with 9 bases in between. The CDR3 is CASSLFGSTEAFF. The DNA for the CDR3 is TGCGCCAGCAGCTTATTCGGGAGCACTGAAGCTTTCTTT.

This clonotype was seen at least ten times. The J gene is TRBJ2-5, the V gene TRBV4-1; D gene unclear. The V end lost 0 bases, the J end lost 2 bases, and 10 bases lay between the germline ends. CDR1 is MGHRA and CDR2 is YSYEKL in the germline V gene. CDR3 length equals 15 residues. The CDR3 is CASSQDWASQETQYF. The CDR3 region has the DNA TGCGCCAGCAGCCAAGATTGGGCTAGTCAAGAGACCCAGTACTTC.

This clonotype was recorded many times. The chain is built from TRBV25-1 and TRBJ2-2; 7 bases line up with TRBD1. Germline CDR1 reads MGHDK; CDR2 reads SYGVNS. CDR3 length equals 14 residues. V lost 7 bases to trimming and J lost 2 bases; unmatched junction nucleotides: 4. In DNA form, the CDR3 reads TGTGCCAGCAACCGGGACAGTAACACCGGGGAGCTGTTTTTT. This gives the protein CASNRDSNTGELFF.

The chain couples TRBV2 to TRBJ1-6; D perhaps matches TRBD1 (5 bases). The CDR3 runs 12 residues. Trimming removed 6 bases from V and 8 bases from J, with 8 bases in between. CDR1 and CDR2 from the germline V gene are SNHLY and FYNNEI. The CDR3 DNA sequence: TGTGCCAGCAGGGGGGGGTATTCACCCCTCCACTTT. It yields the protein CASRGGYSPLHF.

In this sample, this clonotype turned up many times. V is TRBV5-1 and J is TRBJ1-4, with D maybe TRBD1 (5 bases). The V gene's germline CDR1 is SGHRS and CDR2 YFSETQ. The V and J ends lost 4 bases and 6 bases respectively, with 16 bases between them. This CDR3 contains 15 residues. CDR3 amino acids: CASSPGLLTDEKLFF. The CDR3 nucleotides read TGCGCCAGCAGCCCGGGGCTCCTAACGGATGAAAAACTGTTTTTT.

V and J are TRBV14 and TRBJ1-2; D uncertain. The V and J ends lost 0 bases and 4 bases respectively, with 9 bases between them. The CDR3 runs 14 residues. Germline assignment: CDR1 SGHDN and CDR2 FVKESK. The CDR3 sequence: CASSQDQLFYGYTF. CDR3 nucleotide sequence: TGTGCCAGCAGCCAAGATCAGTTATTCTATGGCTACACCTTC.

The DNA for the CDR3 is TGCAGTGCTAGAGATCCGACCAGACTAAACCCCTACGAGCAGTACTTC. It specifies CSARDPTRLNPYEQYF. The chain employs TRBV20-1 and TRBJ2-7; D perhaps matches TRBD2 (5 bases). Germline loops: CDR1 DFQATT, CDR2 SNEGSKA (reference sequence). This CDR3 has 16 residues. The germline V and J ends were trimmed by 0 bases and 2 bases, with 17 bases remaining between them.

CDR3 nucleotides: TGTGCCTGGAGCACGGGATCCCGGCAACAGCCCCAGCATTTT. Its translation is CAWSTGSRQQPQHF. The chain combines TRBV30 with TRBJ1-5; D remains ambiguous. V was shortened by 3 bases and J by 7 bases, with 16 bases between the two germline ends. Per the germline V gene, CDR1 is GTSNPN and CDR2 is SVGIG (reference sequence). The CDR3 runs to 14 residues.

This clonotype appeared many times. The chain recombines TRBV2 with TRBJ1-6, with a possible D match to TRBD1 (5 bases). V was trimmed by 2 bases and J by 6 bases, leaving 14 bases between them. The CDR3 consists of 16 residues. Germline CDR1 SNHLY, CDR2 FYNNEI. CDR3: CASSELGTIINSPLHF. The CDR3 bases are TGTGCCAGCAGTGAACTAGGGACTATAATTAATTCACCCCTCCACTTT.